The 9 T cell receptor beta chains in this list originate from one sample, sequenced in a study of OX40 agonist ivuxolimab in advanced cancers. Library creation used the immunoSEQ multiplex PCR assay. TCRdb took this table from immuneACCESS and kept in-frame rearrangements with V and J called. Such tables lack part of the clones; where checked against another copy, unresolved V genes explain under half of the gap, and the rest is unexplained. The sample table holds tens of thousands of clones, of which roughly 92% were seen once. The ten largest clonotypes hold over 0.6% of the sample. Sequencing used CD4+ or CD8+ T cells sorted from blood, obtained in a trial of the OX40 agonist ivuxolimab. Every receptor here comes from an adult with an advanced solid tumor such as melanoma, head and neck, liver or kidney cancer.

This rearrangement joins TRBV7-9 to TRBJ2-1; D unresolved. Deletions cut 2 bases from V and 10 bases from J, with 15 bases between. In germline, CDR1 is SEHNR, CDR2 FQNEAQ (reference sequence). The CDR3 spans 14 residues. CDR3 DNA: TGTGCCAGCAGCTTACGGGCGATTGAGGCCGAGCAGTTCTTC. It is translated as CASSLRAIEAEQFF.

This sequence joins TRBV4-2 and TRBJ1-1, with no clear D. The germline V and J ends were trimmed by 4 bases and 2 bases, with 14 bases remaining between them. Germline V CDR1 and CDR2: LGHNA, YNFKEQ. The CDR3 extends over 15 amino acids. In DNA form, the CDR3 reads TGTGCCAGCAGCCCTAACTTGTTGGACAACACTGAAGCTTTCTTT. Translating it yields CASSPNLLDNTEAFF.

The rearrangement links TRBV5-1 to TRBJ2-3; TRBD2 is a possible D gene (7 bases). The CDR3 consists of 13 residues. The V end lost 5 bases, the J end lost 4 bases, and 11 bases lay between the germline ends. Germline V gives CDR1 SGHRS, CDR2 YFSETQ. In DNA form, the CDR3 reads TGCGCCAGCAGTAGGGGGGGCGCAGATACGCAGTATTTT. Protein sequence: CASSRGGADTQYF.

The gene calls are TRBV5-4 and TRBJ2-5; 12 bases agree with TRBD2. The junction had 1 base not matched to a gene; V was cut back by 0 bases and J by 4 bases. CDR1 SGHNT and CDR2 YYREEE come from the germline V gene (reference sequence). The CDR3 extends over 15 amino acids. In DNA, the CDR3 is TGTGCCAGCAGCTTGGTACTAGCGGGGGGAGAGACCCAGTACTTC. The encoded protein is CASSLVLAGGETQYF.

This clone was seen just once. This sequence joins TRBV11-2 and TRBJ2-5; D call uncertain. This CDR3 region has 14 residues. Germline V gene lookup returns CDR1 SGHAT and CDR2 FQNNGV. Trimming stripped 1 base from V and 2 bases from J, with 8 bases between. Here the CDR3 reads CASSLGGRQETQYF. DNA for the CDR3: TGTGCCAGCAGCTTAGGAGGCAGACAAGAGACCCAGTACTTC.

The chain employs TRBV19 and TRBJ2-5; TRBD1 might be the D (6 bases). The germline V gene encodes CDR1 LNHDA and CDR2 SQIVND (reference sequence). The CDR3 covers 15 residues. V lost 2 bases to trimming and J lost 9 bases, with 19 bases between them. Here the CDR3 DNA reads TGTGCCAGTAGTATAAACAGGGACGCCCTTGGGGCCCAGTACTTC. It codes for CASSINRDALGAQYF. Full variable domain (missing parts from reference TRBV19 and TRBJ2-5): DGGITQSPKYLFRKEGQNVTLSCEQNLNHDAMYWYRQDPGQGLRLIYYSQIVNDFQKGDIAEGYSVSREKKESFPLTVTSAQKNPTAFYLCASSINRDALGAQYFGPGTRLLVL.

The CDR3: CATSSGQLYGQPQHF. CDR3 DNA sequence: TGTGCCACCAGCAGTGGACAGCTTTATGGTCAGCCCCAGCATTTT. The rearrangement links TRBV15 to TRBJ1-5, with D possibly being TRBD1 (6 bases). From germline, CDR1 is LNHNV and CDR2 YYDKDF (reference sequence). Between the trimmed V and J ends, which lost 3 bases and 6 bases, there was a span of 15 bases. This CDR3 has 15 residues.

This chain connects TRBV7-3 to TRBJ2-5; the D is unclear. Germline V CDR1 and CDR2: SGHTA, FQGTGA. The ends were cut back, 0 bases at V and 7 bases at J, with 9 bases in the middle. This CDR3 contains 13 residues. The CDR3 sequence: CASSLTESGTQYF. CDR3 bases: TGTGCCAGCAGCTTAACGGAAAGTGGGACCCAGTACTTC.

The chain is built from TRBV10-2 and TRBJ2-7; D is unresolved. Trimming stripped 2 bases from V and 4 bases from J, with 3 bases between. Per germline, CDR1 WSHSY and CDR2 SAAADI. This CDR3 has 11 amino acids. The CDR3 here is CASSEQYEQYF. CDR3 coding DNA: TGCGCCAGCAGTGAGCAGTACGAGCAGTACTTC.